A single sample gave rise to the 6 T cell receptor beta chains below, sequenced in a study of lymphopenia after photon versus proton radiotherapy. TCRdb's copy holds only in-frame clones and misses some; the assay was immunoSEQ multiplex PCR. The sample holds approximately 29,000 clones; over 75% are singletons and the top ten take more than 14%. Sequenced material: peripheral blood, taken from a patient treated with proton-based radiotherapy. All receptors derive from a woman aged 70-85 years with pancreatic cancer.

V and J are TRBV28 and TRBJ2-6; D gene unclear. The germline V gene has CDR1 MDHEN and CDR2 SYDVKM. This CDR3 has 19 amino acids. Trimming cost V 3 bases and J 0 bases, with 18 bases left between them. In nucleotides, the CDR3 is TGTGCCAGCAGTTTTGATGGCGTCGGACGGCCCTCTGGGGCCAACGTCCTGACTTTC. Translating gives CASSFDGVGRPSGANVLTF.

A few counts support this clone. The chain couples TRBV10-3 to TRBJ1-5; D perhaps matches TRBD1 (5 bases). Germline loops: CDR1 ENHRY, CDR2 SYGVKD. The CDR3 contains 14 residues. Trimming took off 2 bases at V and 4 bases at J, with 9 bases between the two ends. The chain's CDR3 is CAISEEAGNQPQHF. CDR3 nucleotides: TGTGCCATCAGTGAGGAGGCAGGGAATCAGCCCCAGCATTTT.

The chain recombines TRBV27 with TRBJ2-7, with 7 bases identical to TRBD1. Germline loops: CDR1 MNHEY, CDR2 SMNVEV (reference sequence). The CDR3 runs 15 residues. J was trimmed by 2 bases and V by 4 bases; bases with no gene match: 8. DNA for the CDR3: TGTGCCAGCAGTTCCCTGGAGACAGGGACCTACGAGCAGTACTTC. Its translation: CASSSLETGTYEQYF.

The chain uses TRBV25-1 and TRBJ2-3, with 8 bases identical to TRBD2. This CDR3 has 16 residues. Germline CDR1 and CDR2: MGHDK and SYGVNS. J was trimmed by 4 bases and V by 7 bases; bases with no gene match: 13. The CDR3 region has the DNA TGTGCCAGCAAGCCGGCGGGAGGAAGACTACCAGATACGCAGTATTTT. Its translation: CASKPAGGRLPDTQYF.

This chain connects TRBV5-7 to TRBJ2-6; D gene unclear. TRBV5-7 is recorded as an ORF, its role being uncertain. V lost 7 bases and J 5 bases, leaving 22 bases between the germline ends. The CDR3 totals 17 residues. The CDR3 DNA follows: TGTGCCAGCCCTAGAGATCTTGCACAAAGTCGGGCCAACGTCCTGACTTTC. It yields the protein CASPRDLAQSRANVLTF.

The rearrangement links TRBV4-1 to TRBJ1-2; TRBD1 matches at 8 bases. The CDR3 contains 16 residues. Germline-derived CDR1 and CDR2 are MGHRA and YSYEKL. J gave up 2 bases and V 3 bases, and 8 bases lay outside the gene matches. In DNA, the CDR3 is TGCGCCAGCAGCCACCCCCTCCGACAGGGGAACTATGGCTACACCTTC. Residues: CASSHPLRQGNYGYTF.